This T cell receptor (beta chain) was retrieved from a study of blood T cell repertoires in COVID-19. About the study: Collection of acute and convalescent COVID-19 samples took place in the United States, Italy and Spain. In each case, the material was cDNA or gDNA derived from T cells, B-cell-depleted T cells, or PBMCs.

This CDR3 is 11 amino acids long. V lost 9 bases and J 8 bases, leaving 13 bases between the germline ends. The V gene's germline CDR1 is SNHLY and CDR2 FYNNEI. Cohort 3 donors counted as recovered after two negative PCRs, clearance, or resolved symptoms. Profiling relied on immunoSEQ multiplex PCR, and the TCRdb table lists in-frame clones only, not all of them. The sample shows 200,000 to 250,000 clones, about 90% of them seen only once. Sequenced sample: PBMCs or T cells enriched from blood (not recorded which). The receptor was isolated from a young man who had recovered from COVID-19. The chain combines TRBV2 with TRBJ1-2; tentative D call: TRBD1 (5 bases). CDR3 nucleotide sequence: TGTGCCAGTACCTCAGGGTGGGGCTACACCTTC. Residues: CASTSGWGYTF.